A single sample is the source of the 22 T cell receptor beta chains below, sequenced in a study of PD-L1 blockade in urothelial cancer. Produced via immunoSEQ multiplex PCR; TCRdb's table is partial and in-frame only. The sample holds about 76,000 clones; 84% are singletons and the top ten take 4.5% to 5.5%. Sample: PBMCs, taken around atezolizumab (anti-PD-L1) treatment. Every receptor here comes from an older man with urothelial cancer.

This clone was seen just once. The V and J genes are TRBV28 and TRBJ1-1; D might be TRBD1 (5 bases). V lost 11 bases and J 3 bases, leaving 25 bases between the germline ends. Germline-derived CDR1 and CDR2 are MDHEN and SYDVKM. This CDR3 is built from 16 residues. The CDR3 DNA sequence: TGTGCCCTCGCCAGCTGGCTGGGGGGTGCGGACACTGAAGCTTTCTTT. Its translation: CALASWLGGADTEAFF.

V gene TRBV4-2 combines with J gene TRBJ2-1; D possibly corresponds to TRBD2 (6 bases). This CDR3 contains 17 residues. V gave up 0 bases and J gave up 0 bases, with 12 bases separating them. CDR1 and CDR2 from the germline V gene are LGHNA and YNFKEQ. This CDR3 is CASSQDRGGNSYNEQFF. In DNA, the CDR3 is TGTGCCAGCAGCCAAGATAGGGGAGGAAACTCCTACAATGAGCAGTTCTTC.

This chain links TRBV19 with TRBJ2-5, with D possibly being TRBD2 (5 bases). The DNA end is a closer match to TRBJ2-7, so the J assignment may be wrong. The CDR3 consists of 14 residues. CDR1 is LNHDA, CDR2 SQIVND, per germline (reference sequence). CDR3 bases: TGTGCCAGTAGTACTCACACGGGATCCTACGAGCAGTACTTC. Amino acids: CASSTHTGSYEQYF.

V and J are TRBV7-3 and TRBJ1-5; D is perhaps TRBD1 (6 bases). V lost 6 bases and J 4 bases, leaving 28 bases between the germline ends. Germline lookup yields CDR1 SGHTA and CDR2 FQGTGA. The CDR3 extends over 19 amino acids. This chain's CDR3 is CASRPTATGRRVINQPQHF. CDR3 sequence (DNA): TGTGCCAGCAGACCCACGGCGACAGGCCGACGGGTTATTAATCAGCCCCAGCATTTT.

The gene calls are TRBV9 and TRBJ2-7; 8 bases match TRBD2. The CDR3 length is 14 residues. Germline CDR1 reads SGDLS; CDR2 reads YYNGEE. J was trimmed by 2 bases and V by 4 bases; bases with no gene match: 5. Written as DNA, the CDR3 is TGTGCCAGCAGCCCAACGGGACTAGCCTACGAGCAGTACTTC. Translated, it gives CASSPTGLAYEQYF.

V gene TRBV28 combines with J gene TRBJ1-1, with D hard to call. The V end lost 8 bases, the J end lost 10 bases, and 11 bases lay between the germline ends. In germline, CDR1 is MDHEN, CDR2 SYDVKM. The CDR3 has 10 residues. CDR3 residues: CASLRGRAFF. As DNA, the CDR3 is TGTGCCAGCCTTCGGGGTAGAGCTTTCTTT.

CDR3 protein: CASSSGGGFEGQPQHF. The CDR3 coding sequence is TGTGCCAGCAGCTCGGGGGGAGGGTTTGAGGGTCAGCCCCAGCATTTT. This sequence joins TRBV7-8 and TRBJ1-5; tentative D call: TRBD1 (5 bases). CDR1 is SGHVS and CDR2 is FQNEAQ in the germline V gene. Trimming stripped 4 bases from V and 6 bases from J, with 19 bases between. The CDR3 length is 16 residues.

The genes are TRBV6-5 and TRBJ1-2; D remains ambiguous. There are 14 residues in the CDR3. V lost 0 bases and J 7 bases, leaving 12 bases between the germline ends. Germline V lookup: CDR1 MNHEY, CDR2 SVGAGI. The CDR3 region is CASSYSLQAPGYTF. The CDR3 bases are TGTGCCAGCAGTTACTCGTTGCAGGCCCCTGGCTACACCTTC.

The V and J genes are TRBV19 and TRBJ1-5; 7 nucleotides line up with TRBD1. The CDR3 has 16 amino acids. V gave up 4 bases and J gave up 3 bases; unmatched junction bases: 9. The germline CDR1 and CDR2 sequences are LNHDA and SQIVND (reference sequence). In DNA form, the CDR3 reads TGTGCCAGTAGTAAGGGGGCGGGTGTCCTCAATCAGCCCCAGCATTTT. Its protein product is CASSKGAGVLNQPQHF.

This chain connects TRBV11-1 to TRBJ2-2; perhaps TRBD2 as D (6 bases). The germline V and J ends were trimmed by 1 base and 1 base, with 13 bases remaining between them. The CDR3 covers 17 residues. The germline V gene encodes CDR1 SGHAT and CDR2 FQDESV (reference sequence). The CDR3 DNA reads TGTGCCAGCAGCTTAGGTCATTGGAGGGGGAACACCGGGGAGCTGTTTTTT. As protein: CASSLGHWRGNTGELFF.

V and J are TRBV7-9 and TRBJ2-1, with 9 bases lining up with TRBD1. The length of the CDR3 is 15 residues. In germline, CDR1 is SEHNR, CDR2 FQNEAQ (reference sequence). V trimming: 1 base; J trimming: 8 bases; junction bases outside the gene matches: 6. The CDR3 sequence is CASSLGDRVGDEQFF. The CDR3 nucleotides read TGTGCCAGCAGCTTAGGGGACAGGGTGGGGGATGAGCAGTTCTTC.

The chain has TRBV11-2 and TRBJ2-3; no reliable D call. The CDR3 sequence is 14 residues long. Trimming removed 1 base from V and 2 bases from J, with 7 bases in between. Germline values: CDR1 SGHAT, CDR2 FQNNGV. CDR3 protein: CASSLGHTTDTQYF. CDR3 DNA sequence: TGTGCCAGCAGCTTAGGCCACACCACAGATACGCAGTATTTT.

This sequence joins TRBV25-1 and TRBJ1-1, with 8 positions matching TRBD1. CDR1 is MGHDK, CDR2 SYGVNS, per germline. The CDR3 covers 13 residues. J gave up 0 bases and V 8 bases, and 2 bases lay outside the gene matches. The CDR3 here is CASRTGMNTEAFF. CDR3 coding DNA: TGTGCCAGCCGGACAGGGATGAACACTGAAGCTTTCTTT.

The chain is built from TRBV2 and TRBJ1-1; TRBD1 matches at 7 bases. This CDR3 contains 13 residues. Germline V gene sequence: CDR1 SNHLY, CDR2 FYNNEI. V shed 6 bases and J 4 bases; nucleotides not matched to a gene: 5. This CDR3 reads CASSADRFTEAFF. The CDR3 region has the DNA TGTGCCAGCAGCGCGGACAGGTTCACTGAAGCTTTCTTT.

This chain links TRBV28 with TRBJ2-5; tentative D call: TRBD2 (5 bases). The V end was cut by 5 bases, the J end by 4 bases, with 11 bases between. CDR3 length: 13 residues. CDR1 MDHEN and CDR2 SYDVKM come from the germline V gene. The CDR3 bases are TGTGCCAGCAGTCCCGACTATTTAGAGACCCAGTACTTC. It specifies CASSPDYLETQYF.

This clone was observed once. This chain joins TRBV4-1 and TRBJ1-4; TRBD1 matches 7 bases. This CDR3 contains 15 residues. Germline CDR1 is MGHRA and CDR2 is YSYEKL. With V trimmed by 4 bases and J by 1 base, 3 bases remained unmatched. The chain's CDR3 is CASSLRQGTNEKLFF. The CDR3 coding sequence is TGCGCCAGCAGCCTTCGACAGGGAACTAATGAAAAACTGTTTTTT.

The J gene is TRBJ2-7, the V gene TRBV30; 12 nucleotides agree with TRBD2. The CDR3 totals 17 residues. V trimming: 2 bases; J trimming: 5 bases; junction bases outside the gene matches: 13. The germline CDR1 and CDR2 sequences are GTSNPN and SVGIG (reference sequence). The CDR3 DNA follows: TGTGCCTGGAGTCACTTCGTTACTAGCGGGAGGTTTCACGAGCAGTACTTC. Amino acids: CAWSHFVTSGRFHEQYF. The full variable domain, completed using reference TRBV30 and TRBJ2-7, is SQTIHQWPATLVQPVGSPLSLECTVEGTSNPNLYWYRQAAGRGLQLLFYSVGIGQISSEVPQNLSASRPQDRQFILSSKKLLLSDSGFYLCAWSHFVTSGRFHEQYFGPGTRLTVT.

This clone has just one count. The rearrangement links TRBV29-1 to TRBJ2-5; D is uncertain. Per the germline V gene, CDR1 is SQVTM and CDR2 is ANQGSEA. This CDR3 is 11 amino acids long. The ends were cut back, 7 bases at V and 4 bases at J, with 10 bases in the middle. The CDR3: CSGVNRETQYF. The CDR3 DNA is TGCAGCGGAGTTAATCGAGAGACCCAGTACTTC.

This chain connects TRBV19 to TRBJ2-2, with 9 bases matching TRBD2. CDR3 length: 16 residues. V gave up 3 bases and J gave up 2 bases; unmatched junction bases: 4. Germline V gene lookup returns CDR1 LNHDA and CDR2 SQIVND (reference sequence). Here the CDR3 DNA reads TGTGCCAGTAGTATCAGCGGGAGGTCAAACACCGGGGAGCTGTTTTTT. This codes for CASSISGRSNTGELFF.

The rearrangement uses TRBV21-1 and TRBJ2-7; the table's D call TRBD2 went unverified against the DNA. TRBV21-1 is classified as a pseudogene. There are 18 residues in the CDR3. This chain's CDR3 is CASSTFRGGRELSYEQYF. The CDR3 region has the DNA TGTGCCAGCAGCACTTTTCGGGGAGGGCGGGAGCTTTCCTACGAGCAGTACTTC.

The CDR3 coding sequence is TGTGCCAGCAGCTTAGGCGGGAGGTCCACCGGGGAGCTGTTTTTT. This gives the protein CASSLGGRSTGELFF. V is TRBV7-9 and J is TRBJ2-2; 8 positions match TRBD2. This CDR3 is built from 15 residues. Germline V lookup: CDR1 SEHNR, CDR2 FQNEAQ (reference sequence). V was clipped by 1 base and J by 4 bases; unmatched bases: 2. The full variable domain, its missing parts supplied by reference TRBV7-9 and TRBJ2-2, is DTGVSQNPRHKITKRGQNVTFRCDPISEHNRLYWYRQTLGQGPEFLTYFQNEAQLEKSRLLSDRFSAERPKGSFSTLEIQRTEQGDSAMYLCASSLGGRSTGELFFGEGSRLTVL.

The chain links TRBV29-1 to TRBJ2-7; TRBD1 agrees at 7 bases. In germline, CDR1 is SQVTM, CDR2 ANQGSEA. The CDR3 loop spans 15 amino acids. The trim removed 5 bases at V and 3 bases at J, leaving 13 bases unmatched. CDR3 sequence (DNA): TGCAGCGTTATAATCCCGGGACAGCGAGTCTACGAGCAGTACTTC. Protein product: CSVIIPGQRVYEQYF.